This T cell receptor beta chain is drawn from a study of blood T cell repertoires in COVID-19. Study in general: The cDNA or gDNA used as material had been derived from T cells, B-cell-depleted T cells, or PBMCs.

This clone has a single count. The CDR3 is 15 amino acids. J was trimmed by 4 bases and V by 3 bases; bases with no gene match: 7. Per the germline V gene, CDR1 is SGDLS and CDR2 is YYNGEE. Profiling relied on immunoSEQ multiplex PCR, and the TCRdb table lists in-frame clones only, not all of them. In the table there are roughly 180,000 clones, roughly 79% of which are singletons. The sequencing input was peripheral blood. The chain employs TRBV9 and TRBJ1-3; TRBD1 agrees at 7 bases. The receptor's source is a woman between 35 and 50 years old with COVID-19, enrolled during active disease. The CDR3 region has the DNA TGTGCCAGCAGCGCGACGACAGGGAGGGGAAACACCATATATTTT. Protein sequence: CASSATTGRGNTIYF.